These 25 T cell receptor beta chains share one sample of origin, sequenced in a study of blood T cells in healthy people across ages. Primed by a sample-barcoded 5' primer and a J-beta primer mix, a second PCR proceeded for about 6 to 11 cycles. MiXCR was run by TCRdb on the 5' RACE reads, yielding one entry per CDR3 protein. The profile shows 650,000 to 1,000,000 distinct CDR3 sequences, roughly 35% of them singletons. The sequenced sample consisted of blood. The receptors here all came from a man aged 18 to 29 in good health.

The chain recombines TRBV12-5 with TRBJ1-1; D is ambiguous. Germline loops: CDR1 LGHNT, CDR2 FRNRAP. The CDR3 totals 13 residues. The germline V and J ends were trimmed by 5 bases and 1 base, with 8 bases remaining between them. The CDR3 sequence: CASGPHTNTEAFF. The CDR3 bases are TGTGCTAGTGGTCCCCACACGAACACTGAAGCTTTCTTT.

The V gene is TRBV6-5, the J gene TRBJ2-2; possible D gene TRBD1, 5 bases. Germline V gene sequence: CDR1 MNHEY, CDR2 SVGAGI. V dropped 6 bases and J dropped 1 base, with 15 bases sitting between them. The CDR3 totals 16 residues. In DNA, the CDR3 is TGTGCCAGCAGGTACAAGGGGTTCCGGAACACCGGGGAGCTGTTTTTT. Amino acid sequence: CASRYKGFRNTGELFF.

In its sample, this clonotype was seen many times. The chain is built from TRBV20-1 and TRBJ2-3; 12 bases are a match to TRBD2. Germline V gene data show CDR1 as DFQATT and CDR2 as SNEGSKA (reference sequence). Unmatched junction bases numbered 7, after V lost 1 base and J lost 2 bases. The CDR3 runs 17 residues. The CDR3 DNA follows: TGCAGTGCTAGAGGCCCCAGACTAGCGGGGGTCACAGATACGCAGTATTTT. This sequence encodes CSARGPRLAGVTDTQYF.

V gene TRBV15 combines with J gene TRBJ2-7, with D hard to call. The CDR3 is 15 residues long. Trimming left V 0 bases short and J 3 bases short, with 12 bases between. The germline V gene has CDR1 LNHNV and CDR2 YYDKDF (reference sequence). DNA for the CDR3: TGTGCCACCAGCAGAGATAAAGGATCAAACTACGAGCAGTACTTC. It codes for CATSRDKGSNYEQYF.

This clonotype occurred a few times. The J gene is TRBJ1-2, the V gene TRBV29-1; weak D call: TRBD1 (5 bases). The CDR3 has 11 amino acids. V gave up 3 bases and J gave up 7 bases, with 9 bases separating them. CDR1 and CDR2 from the germline V gene are SQVTM and ANQGSEA. CDR3 amino acids: CSVDGDGGYTF. In DNA form, the CDR3 reads TGCAGCGTTGACGGGGACGGTGGCTACACCTTC.

This clonotype appeared a few times. The CDR3, as DNA: TGTGCCAGCAGCTTCGAGGGGGATTGGGGGAATGAGCAGTTCTTC. Translating gives CASSFEGDWGNEQFF. The gene calls are TRBV7-6 and TRBJ2-1; a possible D gene is TRBD1 (6 bases). Trimming stripped 3 bases from V and 7 bases from J, with 16 bases between. CDR3 length equals 15 residues. Germline V gene sequence: CDR1 SGHVS, CDR2 FNYEAQ. Drawing the rest from reference TRBV7-6 and TRBJ2-1, the complete variable domain is GAGVSQSPRYKVTKRGQDVALRCDPISGHVSLYWYRQALGQGPEFLTYFNYEAQQDKSGLPNDRFSAERPEGSISTLTIQRTEQRDSAMYRCASSFEGDWGNEQFFGPGTRLTVL.

This clonotype was observed many times. Here the CDR3 DNA reads TGTGCCAGCAGTTTAGGGCATGACTATGGCTACACCTTC. Its translation: CASSLGHDYGYTF. This rearrangement joins TRBV12-3 or TRBV12-4 to TRBJ1-2, with no clear D. CDR3 length equals 13 residues. V dropped 1 base and J dropped 3 bases, with 6 bases sitting between them.

The chain carries TRBV12-3 or TRBV12-4 and TRBJ2-7; 10 bases agree with TRBD1. The CDR3 is 14 residues long. After removal of 7 bases from V and 4 bases from J, the junction contained 7 bases not matched to a gene. The CDR3 region has the DNA TGTGCCAGCACCACCGGGGACAGGGGATACGAGCAGTACTTC. Translating gives CASTTGDRGYEQYF.

V is TRBV5-1 and J is TRBJ2-5, with 8 bases identical to TRBD1. The CDR3 consists of 14 residues. Losses at the gene ends were 4 bases for V and 11 bases for J; bases not matched to a gene: 13. Germline CDR1 SGHRS, CDR2 YFSETQ. The CDR3 sequence is CASSLGQASNEQYF. The CDR3 coding sequence is TGCGCCAGCAGCCTGGGACAGGCGTCCAATGAGCAGTACTTC.

The table lists this clonotype with a few counts. The chain has TRBV7-9 and TRBJ1-1, with 9 bases matching TRBD1. The germline V gene has CDR1 SEHNR and CDR2 FQNEAQ (reference sequence). J lost 11 bases, V lost 7 bases, and 11 bases had no gene match. The CDR3 length is 13 residues. In nucleotides, the CDR3 is TGTGCCAGCAACCCCCGGACAGGGGTGGCCGCTTTCTTT. Translated, it gives CASNPRTGVAAFF.

This clonotype was counted ten times or more. V usage is TRBV2 and J usage is TRBJ1-1; no clear D gene. The V gene's germline CDR1 is SNHLY and CDR2 FYNNEI. The V and J ends lost 3 bases and 4 bases respectively, with 9 bases between them. The CDR3 consists of 13 residues. In nucleotides, the CDR3 is TGTGCCAGCAGTGAGGGCCGTGGCACTGAAGCTTTCTTT. This codes for CASSEGRGTEAFF. Combining the CDR3 with reference TRBV2 and TRBJ1-1 gives the whole variable domain EPEVTQTPSHQVTQMGQEVILRCVPISNHLYFYWYRQILGQKVEFLVSFYNNEISEKSEIFDDQFSVERPDGSNFTLKIRSTKLEDSAMYFCASSEGRGTEAFFGQGTRLTVV.

V usage is TRBV21-1 and J usage is TRBJ1-5. TRBV21-1 is a known pseudogene. This CDR3 has 15 amino acids. The CDR3 nucleotides are TGTGCCAGCCCACTCGAGGCGGCTAGCACTCAGCCCCAGCATTTT. Translated, it gives CASPLEAASTQPQHF.

DNA for the CDR3: TGTGCCAGCAGACTGGACAGATCCAATGAGCAGTTCTTC. Protein sequence: CASRLDRSNEQFF. This chain uses TRBV2 with TRBJ2-1; a possible D gene is TRBD1 (6 bases). V dropped 6 bases and J dropped 6 bases, with 12 bases sitting between them. Germline CDR1 reads SNHLY; CDR2 reads FYNNEI. The CDR3 loop spans 13 amino acids.

There are many counts of this clonotype. V usage is TRBV11-2 and J usage is TRBJ2-4; D not resolved. Trimming left V 2 bases short and J 0 bases short, with 11 bases between. This CDR3 region has 16 residues. Germline CDR1 is SGHAT and CDR2 is FQNNGV. For the CDR3, the DNA is TGTGCCAGCAGCTTATTGGGGTCTGCAGCCAAAAACATTCAGTACTTC. It codes for CASSLLGSAAKNIQYF.

This clonotype has just a few counts. The chain combines TRBV9 with TRBJ1-1; D may be TRBD1 (6 bases). This CDR3 is 15 amino acids long. CDR1 and CDR2 (germline): SGDLS, YYNGEE. V was clipped by 3 bases and J by 1 base, with 13 bases between them. The CDR3 coding sequence is TGTGCCAGCAGCGGAAAGACGGACAGGAACACTGAAGCTTTCTTT. Its translation: CASSGKTDRNTEAFF.

This clonotype was found a few times. The chain links TRBV14 to TRBJ1-2; 7 bases line up with TRBD1. In germline, CDR1 is SGHDN, CDR2 FVKESK. The length of the CDR3 is 17 residues. Trimming cost V 5 bases and J 6 bases; bases outside gene matches: 18. The CDR3 loop reads CASSETLTTGRGNGYTF. The DNA of the CDR3 is TGTGCCAGCAGCGAAACCTTGACGACAGGGAGGGGAAATGGCTACACCTTC.

This clonotype was counted only a few times. This chain joins TRBV16 and TRBJ2-1; D uncertain. Trimming removed 2 bases from V and 3 bases from J, with 8 bases in between. The CDR3 runs 14 residues. The germline V gene encodes CDR1 KGHSY and CDR2 FQNENV. CDR3 in DNA: TGTGCCAGCAGCCAAAGGGTGTTCTACAATGAGCAGTTCTTC. Amino acids: CASSQRVFYNEQFF.

This chain connects TRBV20-1 to TRBJ2-5; D call uncertain. CDR1 is DFQATT and CDR2 is SNEGSKA in the germline V gene (reference sequence). The V end was cut by 1 base, the J end by 5 bases, with 8 bases between. The CDR3 covers 12 residues. The CDR3 nucleotides are TGCAGTGCTAGAGGGGCGAGGGAGACCCAGTACTTC. Translated, it gives CSARGARETQYF.

There are a few counts of this clonotype. The chain has TRBV11-2 and TRBJ2-3; D may be TRBD1 or TRBD2 (6 bases each). Per the germline V gene, CDR1 is SGHAT and CDR2 is FQNNGV. Trimming took 2 bases from V and 6 from J, leaving 21 bases between them. The CDR3 is 17 residues long. The DNA of the CDR3 is TGTGCCAGCAGCTTAAGAGGGGGGTACGGTGGGTCTGATACGCAGTATTTT. Residues: CASSLRGGYGGSDTQYF.

This clonotype was seen at least ten times. The chain joins TRBV12-3 or TRBV12-4 to TRBJ2-7; the D gene is possibly TRBD1 (5 bases). Trimming shortened V by 1 base and J by 6 bases, and 13 bases separated the two germline ends. The CDR3 loop spans 14 amino acids. The chain's CDR3 is CASSLGTTLTEQYF. The CDR3 coding sequence is TGTGCCAGCAGTTTAGGGACAACCTTAACCGAGCAGTACTTC.

The table lists this clonotype with many counts. The chain joins TRBV10-3 to TRBJ1-2; D gene unclear. V lost 3 bases and J lost 2, with 4 bases in between. CDR1 is ENHRY and CDR2 is SYGVKD in the germline V gene. The CDR3 has 12 residues. CDR3 amino acids: CAISDRNYGYTF. CDR3 nucleotide sequence: TGTGCCATCAGTGATCGGAACTATGGCTACACCTTC.

This clonotype was counted ten times or more. The chain links TRBV9 to TRBJ2-5; no definite D call. The CDR3 length is 15 residues. The germline V gene encodes CDR1 SGDLS and CDR2 YYNGEE. V was pared by 0 bases and J by 5 bases, with 14 bases between. CDR3 sequence: CASSVVGSGGETQYF. CDR3 bases: TGTGCCAGCAGCGTAGTAGGCAGTGGTGGGGAGACCCAGTACTTC.

This clonotype came up a few times. This sequence joins TRBV4-3 and TRBJ1-1; TRBD1 agrees at 9 bases. The CDR3 has 16 amino acids. V was pared by 1 base and J by 3 bases, with 6 bases of the junction left unmatched. The germline V gene encodes CDR1 LGHNA and CDR2 YSLEER. The CDR3 sequence is CASSQGTGERDTEAFF. The CDR3 nucleotides read TGCGCCAGCAGCCAAGGGACAGGGGAAAGGGACACTGAAGCTTTCTTT.

A note on this clonotype: One end of the junction does not line up with germline, which may come from a read error. The rearrangement links TRBV7-6 to TRBJ1-2; 8 nucleotides agree with TRBD1. Germline lookup yields CDR1 SGHVS and CDR2 FNYEAQ. This CDR3 region has 12 residues. CDR3 residues: CTSSSTGDGYTF. CDR3 nucleotide sequence: TGTACCAGCAGCTCGACAGGGGATGGCTACACCTTC. The variable domain in full, completed from reference TRBV7-6 and TRBJ1-2, reads GAGVSQSPRYKVTKRGQDVALRCDPISGHVSLYWYRQALGQGPEFLTYFNYEAQQDKSGLPNDRFSAERPEGSISTLTIQRTEQRDSAMYRCTSSSTGDGYTFGSGTRLTVV.

The chain joins TRBV5-6 to TRBJ2-5; the D gene is possibly TRBD1 (6 bases). The CDR3 spans 13 residues. Germline CDR1 and CDR2: SGHDT and YYEEEE. Trimming left V 7 bases short and J 11 bases short, with 21 bases between. This chain's CDR3 is CASGTLVDNEQYF. The CDR3 region has the DNA TGTGCCAGCGGGACATTAGTCGACAATGAGCAGTACTTC.